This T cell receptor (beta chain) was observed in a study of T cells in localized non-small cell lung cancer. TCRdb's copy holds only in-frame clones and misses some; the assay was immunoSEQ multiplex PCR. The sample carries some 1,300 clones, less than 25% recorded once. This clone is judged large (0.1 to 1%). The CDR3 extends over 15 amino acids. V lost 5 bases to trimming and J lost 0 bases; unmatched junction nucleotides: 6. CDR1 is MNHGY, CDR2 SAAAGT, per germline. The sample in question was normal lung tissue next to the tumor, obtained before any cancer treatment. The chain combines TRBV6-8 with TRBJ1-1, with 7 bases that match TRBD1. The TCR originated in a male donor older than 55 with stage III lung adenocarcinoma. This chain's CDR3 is CASSTWDSLNTEAFF. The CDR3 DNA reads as TGTGCCAGCAGTACGTGGGACAGCTTGAACACTGAAGCTTTCTTT.